The clone carrying this T cell receptor beta chain was found many times. Antigen specificity is unknown. The source material, RNA transcripts, was used to amplify TCR beta CDR3 regions. A set of HTBI primers served as the primers for a first-round RT-PCR of the TCR CDR3. TCRdb ran MiXCR on the multiplex PCR reads and lists one entry per CDR3 protein. The sample lists approximately 630,000 distinct CDR3 sequences; 16% were seen once. This record belongs to a study of T cells in Graves' hyperthyroidism and ophthalmopathy. Broader study findings: Stable hyperthyroidism was separated from ophthalmopathy by a model based on 13 V-J features.

Each 10 ml fresh peripheral blood draw supplied the PBMCs. Sample: blood. The clonotype was recovered from a woman under 40 with Graves' hyperthyroidism.

The chain's CDR3 is CASRPDSHEQYF. The CDR3 region has the DNA TGTGCCAGCAGGCCCGATTCCCACGAGCAGTACTTC. This chain links TRBV2 with TRBJ2-7; D unresolved. Trimming stripped 6 bases from V and 5 bases from J, with 11 bases between. Germline V gene lookup returns CDR1 SNHLY and CDR2 FYNNEI. CDR3 length: 12 amino acids. The full variable domain, in which reference TRBV2 and TRBJ2-7 provide the parts outside the CDR3, is EPEVTQTPSHQVTQMGQEVILRCVPISNHLYFYWYRQILGQKVEFLVSFYNNEISEKSEIFDDQFSVERPDGSNFTLKIRSTKLEDSAMYFCASRPDSHEQYFGPGTRLTVT.